This TCR beta chain was documented in a study of tissue T cells after allogeneic stem cell transplantation. Regarding the study as a whole: Sampling depth was limited, and the cohort was small and clinically varied.

The germline CDR1 and CDR2 sequences are MDHEN and SYDVKM. The CDR3 is 15 residues long. V lost 3 bases to trimming and J lost 1 base, with 12 bases between them. Non-transplant comparator patients with other cancers had at least five gastrointestinal samples and no known gastrointestinal disease. Autopsy tissues included GI tract, liver, skin and lymphoid organs. The method was immunoSEQ multiplex PCR; TCRdb's version includes in-frame clones alone and lacks a portion of them. The sample shows about 4,700 clones, approximately 66% of them seen only once. This clone came up once. Its antigen remains unknown.

The source was left colon tissue, collected at autopsy. The V gene is TRBV28, the J gene TRBJ1-1, with D tentatively TRBD1 (6 bases). The TCR was taken from a male donor at least 60 years old with lung cancer. The CDR3 sequence: CASSFPDRPNTEAFF. DNA of the CDR3: TGTGCCAGCAGTTTCCCTGACAGGCCGAACACTGAAGCTTTCTTT.